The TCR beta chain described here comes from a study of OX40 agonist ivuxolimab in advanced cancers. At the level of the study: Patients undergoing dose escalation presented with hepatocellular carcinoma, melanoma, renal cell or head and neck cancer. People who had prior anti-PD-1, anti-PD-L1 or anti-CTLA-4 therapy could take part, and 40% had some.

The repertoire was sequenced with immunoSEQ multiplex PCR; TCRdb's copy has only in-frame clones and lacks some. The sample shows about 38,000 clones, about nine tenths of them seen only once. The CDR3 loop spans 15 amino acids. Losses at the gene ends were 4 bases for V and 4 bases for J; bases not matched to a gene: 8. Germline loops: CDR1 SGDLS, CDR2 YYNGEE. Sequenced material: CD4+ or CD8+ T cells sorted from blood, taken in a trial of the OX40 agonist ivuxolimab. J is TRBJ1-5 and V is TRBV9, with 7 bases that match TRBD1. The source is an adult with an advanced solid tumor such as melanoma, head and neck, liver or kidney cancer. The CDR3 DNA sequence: TGTGCCAGCAGCCCAGAGGGGACAGATAATCAGCCCCAGCATTTT. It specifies CASSPEGTDNQPQHF.